The clone carrying this T cell receptor beta chain was seen only a few times. No antigen is known for it. One entry per CDR3 protein results from TCRdb running MiXCR on the 5' RACE reads. The table records a few hundred thousand distinct CDR3 sequences, roughly 17% of them present only once. V dropped 7 bases and J dropped 0 bases, with 10 bases sitting between them. Germline assignment: CDR1 DFQATT and CDR2 SNEGSKA (reference sequence). The CDR3 has 13 amino acids. The data are from a study of T-cell memory formation after mild COVID-19. Study-level findings and limits: The study found contracting CD4+ clones mainly in CM and EM and contracting CD8+ clones in EMRA. Clones shrinking from day 15 to 85 showed even CD4/CD8 mixes; later expanders tilted CD4+. Pre-infection memory contained some responding clones, which suggested that cross-reactive memory had joined.

The genes are TRBV20-1 and TRBJ1-5, with unresolved D. The material sequenced was PBMCs or a T cell subset sorted from them (not recorded which). The sequence was collected from a man aged 18 to 35 who had mild COVID-19 (a few samples of this study predate the infection). Cell type and time point are not known. The CDR3 loop is CSVRGSSNQPQHF. The CDR3 DNA reads TGCAGTGTCAGAGGCAGTAGCAATCAGCCCCAGCATTTT.